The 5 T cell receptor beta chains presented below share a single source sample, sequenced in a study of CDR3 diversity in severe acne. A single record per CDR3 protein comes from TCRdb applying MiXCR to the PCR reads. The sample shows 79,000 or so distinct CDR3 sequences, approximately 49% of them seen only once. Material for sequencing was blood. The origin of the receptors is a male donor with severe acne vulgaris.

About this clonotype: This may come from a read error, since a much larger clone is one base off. The CDR3 sequence: CASSLGAQDGQFF. CDR3 coding DNA: TGCGCCAGCAGCTTGGGTGCCCAGGATGGGCAGTTCTTC. This chain joins TRBV5-1 and TRBJ2-1; D gene unclear. The CDR3 has 13 residues. With 0 bases removed from V and 12 bases from J, the gap between germline ends came to 13 bases. The germline V gene encodes CDR1 SGHRS and CDR2 YFSETQ. The variable domain in full, with the rest retrieved from reference TRBV5-1 and TRBJ2-1, is KAGVTQTPRYLIKTRGQQVTLSCSPISGHRSVSWYQQTPGQGLQFLFEYFSETQRNKGNFPGRFSGRQFSNSRSEMNVSTLELGDSALYLCASSLGAQDGQFFGPGTRLTVL.

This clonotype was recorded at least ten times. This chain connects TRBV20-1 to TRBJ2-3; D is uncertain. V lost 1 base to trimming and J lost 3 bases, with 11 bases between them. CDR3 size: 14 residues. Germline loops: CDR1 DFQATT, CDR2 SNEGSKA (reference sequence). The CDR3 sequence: CSARASGRTDTQYF. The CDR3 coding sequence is TGCAGTGCTAGAGCCTCGGGTCGAACAGATACGCAGTATTTT.

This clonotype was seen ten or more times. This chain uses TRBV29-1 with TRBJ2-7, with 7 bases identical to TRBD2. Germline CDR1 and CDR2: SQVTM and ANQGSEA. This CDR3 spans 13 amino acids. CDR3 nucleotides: TGCAGTGCCCTTCAGCGGGAAGCAGGGGAGCAGTACTTC. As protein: CSALQREAGEQYF.

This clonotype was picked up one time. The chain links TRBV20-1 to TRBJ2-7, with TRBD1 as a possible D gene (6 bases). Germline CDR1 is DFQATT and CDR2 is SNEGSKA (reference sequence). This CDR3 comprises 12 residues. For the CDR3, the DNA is TGCACCGCGATTACAGGGACCTACGAGCAGTACTTC. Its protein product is CTAITGTYEQYF.

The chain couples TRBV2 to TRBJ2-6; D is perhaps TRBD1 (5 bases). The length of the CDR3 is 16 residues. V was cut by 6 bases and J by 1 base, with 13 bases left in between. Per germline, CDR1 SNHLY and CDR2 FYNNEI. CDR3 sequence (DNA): TGTGCCAGCAGGGACACCAGACGGTCTGGGGCCAACGTCCTGACTTTC. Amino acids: CASRDTRRSGANVLTF.